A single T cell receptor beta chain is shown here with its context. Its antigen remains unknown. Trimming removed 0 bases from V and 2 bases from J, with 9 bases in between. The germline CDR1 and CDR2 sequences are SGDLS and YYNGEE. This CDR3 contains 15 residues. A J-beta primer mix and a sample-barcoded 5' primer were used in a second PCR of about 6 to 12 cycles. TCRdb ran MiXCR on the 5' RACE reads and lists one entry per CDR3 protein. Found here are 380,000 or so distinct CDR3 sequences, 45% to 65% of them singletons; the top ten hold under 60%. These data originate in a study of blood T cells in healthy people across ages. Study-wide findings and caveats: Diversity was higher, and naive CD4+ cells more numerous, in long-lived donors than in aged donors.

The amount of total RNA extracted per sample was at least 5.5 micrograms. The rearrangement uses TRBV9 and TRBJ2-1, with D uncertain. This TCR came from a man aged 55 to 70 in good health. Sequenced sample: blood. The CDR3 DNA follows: TGTGCCAGCAGCGTAGCGGAGACTCCCTACAATGAGCAGTTCTTC. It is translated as CASSVAETPYNEQFF.